Detailed here is one TCR beta chain. Only in-frame clones appear in the TCRdb table, and some are missing; sequencing was by immunoSEQ multiplex PCR. This sample has under 200,000 clones, with more than 70% found just once. This entry belongs to a study of blood T cell repertoires in COVID-19. In the study overall: Material from acute and convalescent COVID-19 was sourced from the United States, Italy and Spain.

With 0 bases clipped from V and 4 bases from J, the junction kept 6 bases outside the gene matches. From germline, CDR1 is SGDLS and CDR2 YYNGEE. This CDR3 is 16 amino acids long. The chain couples TRBV9 to TRBJ2-1; 8 bases match TRBD1. This TCR was recovered from a man in his forties with active or convalescent COVID-19. The sample taken for sequencing was peripheral blood. The CDR3 reads CASSVVGQGEYNEQFF. Written as DNA, the CDR3 is TGTGCCAGCAGCGTAGTCGGACAGGGCGAGTACAATGAGCAGTTCTTC.